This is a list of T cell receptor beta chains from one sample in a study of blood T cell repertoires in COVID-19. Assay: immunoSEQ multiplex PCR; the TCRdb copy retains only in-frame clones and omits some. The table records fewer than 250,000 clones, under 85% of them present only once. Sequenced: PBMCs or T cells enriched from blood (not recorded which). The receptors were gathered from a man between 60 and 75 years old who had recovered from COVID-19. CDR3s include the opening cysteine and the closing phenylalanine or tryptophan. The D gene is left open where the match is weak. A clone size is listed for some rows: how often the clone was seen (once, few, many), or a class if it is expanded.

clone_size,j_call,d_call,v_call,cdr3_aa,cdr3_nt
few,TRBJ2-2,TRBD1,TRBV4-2,CASSRRDGTGITGELFF,TGTGCCAGCAGCCGGAGGGACGGGACAGGAATTACCGGGGAGCTGTTTTTT
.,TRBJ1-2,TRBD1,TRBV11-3,CASSSRQGNYGYTF,TGTGCCAGCAGTTCTAGACAGGGTAACTATGGCTACACCTTC
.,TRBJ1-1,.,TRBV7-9,CASSLSGTEAFF,TGTGCCAGCAGCTTATCAGGGACTGAAGCTTTCTTT
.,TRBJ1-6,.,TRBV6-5,CASGGGRNSPLHF,TGTGCCAGCGGGGGGGGAAGAAATTCACCCCTCCACTTT
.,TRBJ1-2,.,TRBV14,CASSAGLHYGYTF,TGTGCCAGCAGCGCGGGCCTCCACTATGGCTACACCTTC
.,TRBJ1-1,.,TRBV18,CASSPTRRGSTEAFF,TGTGCCAGCTCACCAACCCGCAGGGGTTCCACTGAAGCTTTCTTT
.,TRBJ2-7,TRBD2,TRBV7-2,CASSLLRGGPYEQYF,TGTGCCAGCAGCTTATTGCGGGGGGGGCCCTACGAGCAGTACTTC
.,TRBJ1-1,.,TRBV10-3,CAISDADDEAFF,TGTGCCATCAGTGACGCGGATGATGAAGCTTTCTTT
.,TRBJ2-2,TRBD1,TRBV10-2,CASSDGRDRGAGELFF,TGCGCCAGCAGTGATGGGCGGGACAGGGGGGCCGGGGAGCTGTTTTTT
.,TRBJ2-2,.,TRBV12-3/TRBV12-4,CASWTVPGELFF,TGTGCCAGCTGGACAGTACCCGGGGAGCTGTTTTTT
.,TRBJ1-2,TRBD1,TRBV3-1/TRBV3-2,CASSPQDREGGYTF,TGTGCCAGCAGCCCACAGGACAGGGAAGGTGGCTACACCTTC
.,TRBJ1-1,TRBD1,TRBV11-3,CASSLGGTGGSNTEAFF,TGTGCCAGCAGCTTAGGGGGGACAGGGGGATCGAACACTGAAGCTTTCTTT
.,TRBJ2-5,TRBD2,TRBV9,CASSLLAGGPTQYF,TGTGCCAGCAGCTTACTAGCGGGGGGGCCGACCCAGTACTTC
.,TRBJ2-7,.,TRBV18,CASSPEQGPYEQYF,TGTGCCAGCTCACCAGAACAGGGTCCCTACGAGCAGTACTTC
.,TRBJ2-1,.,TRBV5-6,CASSALANSYNEQFF,TGTGCCAGCAGCGCCCTAGCGAACTCCTACAATGAGCAGTTCTTC
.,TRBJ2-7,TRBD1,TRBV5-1,CASSLGDRANYEQYF,TGCGCCAGCAGCTTGGGGGACAGGGCAAACTACGAGCAGTACTTC
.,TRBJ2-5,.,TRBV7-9,CASSPRGSFSNQETQYF,TGTGCCAGCAGCCCCCGGGGGTCCTTTTCGAACCAAGAGACCCAGTACTTC
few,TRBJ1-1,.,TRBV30,CAWSVAGVNTEAFF,TGTGCCTGGAGTGTGGCAGGGGTGAACACTGAAGCTTTCTTT
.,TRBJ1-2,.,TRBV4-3,CASSQGRGSGYTF,TGCGCCAGCAGCCAAGGCAGAGGGAGTGGCTACACCTTC
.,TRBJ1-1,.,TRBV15,CATSRGGYGTEAFF,TGTGCCACCAGCAGAGGAGGGTATGGCACTGAAGCTTTCTTT
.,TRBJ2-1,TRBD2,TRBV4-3,CASSQLSGGLSYNEQFF,TGCGCCAGCAGCCAGCTTAGCGGGGGGCTCTCCTACAATGAGCAGTTCTTC
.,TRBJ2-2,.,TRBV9,CASSVGASRRPGELFF,TGTGCCAGCAGCGTAGGGGCCAGCCGCCGACCCGGGGAGCTGTTTTTT
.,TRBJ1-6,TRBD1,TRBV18,CASSPGGQGTSPLHF,TGTGCCAGCTCACCCGGAGGACAGGGAACTTCACCCCTCCACTTT
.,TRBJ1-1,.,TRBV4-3,CASSQSLGADTEAFF,TGCGCCAGCAGCCAATCGCTGGGGGCAGATACTGAAGCTTTCTTT
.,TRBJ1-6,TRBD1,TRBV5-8,CASSFMTGRLSPLHF,TGTGCCAGCAGCTTTATGACAGGGCGCTTGTCACCCCTCCACTTT
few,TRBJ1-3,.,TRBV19,CASSPQGSGNTIYF,TGTGCCAGTTCCCCTCAGGGGTCTGGAAACACCATATATTTT
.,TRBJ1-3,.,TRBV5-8,CASSLAVAGNTIYF,TGTGCCAGCAGCTTGGCCGTAGCTGGAAACACCATATATTTT
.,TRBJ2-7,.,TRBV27,CASRRSGNEQYF,TGTGCCAGCAGAAGGTCCGGGAACGAGCAGTACTTC
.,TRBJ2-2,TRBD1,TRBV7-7,CASSLGQGPDTGELFF,TGTGCTAGCAGCTTAGGACAGGGGCCTGACACCGGGGAGCTGTTTTTT
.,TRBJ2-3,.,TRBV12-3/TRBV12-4,CASSSGMGTQYF,TGTGCCAGCAGTTCGGGAATGGGCACGCAGTATTTT
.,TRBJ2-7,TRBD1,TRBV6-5,CASSYDRGSNEQYF,TGTGCCAGCAGTTACGACAGGGGGTCTAACGAGCAGTACTTC
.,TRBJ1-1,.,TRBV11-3,CASALGGRGRTEAFF,TGTGCCAGCGCTCTCGGCGGGAGGGGTCGGACTGAAGCTTTCTTT
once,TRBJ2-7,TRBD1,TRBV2,CASDRGTTYEQYF,TGTGCCAGCGACAGGGGGACTACCTACGAGCAGTACTTC
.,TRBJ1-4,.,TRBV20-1,CSASSGKLFF,TGCAGTGCTAGCTCCGGAAAACTGTTTTTT
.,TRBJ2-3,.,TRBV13,CASSSGGGKDTQYF,TGTGCCAGCAGCTCCGGTGGGGGGAAAGATACGCAGTATTTT
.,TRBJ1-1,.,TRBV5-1,CASSLDGSSGTEAFF,TGCGCCAGCAGCTTGGATGGCAGTTCGGGCACTGAAGCTTTCTTT
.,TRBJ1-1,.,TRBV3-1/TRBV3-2,CASSQGGSNTEAFF,TGTGCCAGCAGCCAAGGCGGGAGTAACACTGAAGCTTTCTTT
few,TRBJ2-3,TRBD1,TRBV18,CASSRAGTGGGDTQYF,TGTGCCAGCTCGCGTGCCGGGACAGGAGGTGGGGATACGCAGTATTTT
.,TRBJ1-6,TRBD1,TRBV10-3,CAISDLAQGGNSPLHF,TGTGCCATCAGTGACCTCGCACAGGGGGGTAATTCACCCCTCCACTTT
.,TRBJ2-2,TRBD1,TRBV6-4,CASSRPPPGQGNTGELFF,TGTGCCAGCAGCCGCCCCCCACCGGGACAGGGGAACACCGGGGAGCTGTTTTTT
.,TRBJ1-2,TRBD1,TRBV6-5,CASHARTGRYGYTF,TGTGCCAGCCACGCCCGGACAGGGAGGTATGGCTACACCTTC
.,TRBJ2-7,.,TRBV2,CASRTGGANEQYF,TGTGCCAGCCGGACGGGGGGCGCGAACGAGCAGTACTTC
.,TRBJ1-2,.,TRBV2,CASKQYNYGYTF,TGTGCCAGCAAACAATATAACTATGGCTACACCTTC
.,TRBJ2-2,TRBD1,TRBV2,CASMGAGGTGELFF,TGTGCCAGCATGGGGGCAGGGGGCACCGGGGAGCTGTTTTTT
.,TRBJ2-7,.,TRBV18,CASSAGTTGFEQYF,TGTGCCAGCTCAGCCGGGACAACGGGCTTCGAGCAGTACTTC
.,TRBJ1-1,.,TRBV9,CASSVSKNTEAFF,TGTGCCAGCAGCGTATCCAAGAACACTGAAGCTTTCTTT
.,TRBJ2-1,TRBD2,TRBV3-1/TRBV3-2,CASMVVAGGRNEQFF,TGTGCCAGCATGGTTGTAGCGGGGGGGCGCAATGAGCAGTTCTTC
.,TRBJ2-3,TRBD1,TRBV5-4,CASSLRGRGTGRMTDTQYF,TGTGCCAGCAGCTTGAGGGGTAGAGGGACAGGGCGGATGACAGATACGCAGTATTTT
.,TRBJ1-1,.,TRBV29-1,CSALGGGNTEAFF,TGCAGCGCTCTGGGGGGAGGGAACACTGAAGCTTTCTTT
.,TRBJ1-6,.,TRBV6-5,CASSRTASNSPLHF,TGTGCCAGCAGCAGAACAGCTTCCAATTCACCCCTCCACTTT
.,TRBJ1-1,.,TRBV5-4,CASSLVGGMPTEAFF,TGTGCCAGCAGCTTGGTGGGGGGTATGCCCACTGAAGCTTTCTTT
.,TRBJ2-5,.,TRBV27,CASSFGRPGRETQYF,TGTGCCAGCAGTTTTGGGCGCCCAGGGCGAGAGACCCAGTACTTC
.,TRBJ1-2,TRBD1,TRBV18,CASSQGQLNYGYTF,TGTGCCAGCTCCCAGGGACAGTTGAACTATGGCTACACCTTC
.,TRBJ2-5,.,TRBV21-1,CASSKSWAGTRNPPRHF,TGTGCCAGCAGCAAAAGCTGGGCCGGGACTAGGAACCCACCTCGGCACTTC
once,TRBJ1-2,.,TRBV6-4,CASSDSIGGLYGYTF,TGTGCCAGCAGTGACTCGATTGGGGGCCTCTATGGCTACACCTTC
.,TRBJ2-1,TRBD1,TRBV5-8,CASSPWTGGEGNEQFF,TGTGCCAGCAGCCCCTGGACAGGGGGCGAGGGGAATGAGCAGTTCTTC
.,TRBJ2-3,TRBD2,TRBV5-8,CASSFERLAATDTQYF,TGTGCCAGCAGCTTTGAACGACTAGCGGCCACAGATACGCAGTATTTT
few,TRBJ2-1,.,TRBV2,CASSAGKSSYNEQFF,TGTGCCAGCAGTGCAGGGAAAAGCTCCTACAATGAGCAGTTCTTC
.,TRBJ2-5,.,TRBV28,CASSFPQSWDNTFGTMYQETQYF,TGTGCCAGCAGTTTCCCTCAGTCTTGGGACAATACCTTTGGGACAATGTACCAAGAGACCCAGTACTTC
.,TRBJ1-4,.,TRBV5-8,CASSRRGGGIEKLFF,TGTGCCAGCAGCCGCCGGGGGGGCGGTATTGAAAAACTGTTTTTT